These T cell receptor beta chains were read from a single sample in a study of blood T cell repertoires in COVID-19. Produced via immunoSEQ multiplex PCR; TCRdb's table is partial and in-frame only. The table has some 69,000 clones, 85% to 90% seen once; the top ten hold about 5%. The sequenced material came from peripheral blood. The receptors originated from a woman aged 45-65 years with active COVID-19. Both conserved end residues are part of each CDR3. Each record gives: V gene, D gene, CDR3 length, J gene, clone size, CDR3 DNA, CDR3 protein. D genes are given only for firm matches. Clone size is given for some rows only: seen once, a few or many times, or a class if the clone is expanded.

>TRBV5-1|TRBD2|16|TRBJ2-7|.
TGCGCCAGCAGCTTGGCTCGAGCGGGAGGGCCCCACGAGCAGTACTTC
CASSLARAGGPHEQYF
>TRBV7-9|TRBD1|16|TRBJ1-2|.
TGTGCCAGCAGCCCCTGGGACAGGGGGCGCGACTATGGCTACACCTTC
CASSPWDRGRDYGYTF
>TRBV2|TRBD2|12|TRBJ2-7|.
TGTGCCAGCAGGCTAGCGGGCTACGAGCAGTACTTC
CASRLAGYEQYF
>TRBV6-5|.|13|TRBJ1-1|.
TGTGCCAGCAGCAGGGGCATGAACACTGAAGCTTTCTTT
CASSRGMNTEAFF
>TRBV27|TRBD2|17|TRBJ2-7|.
TGTGCCAGCAGTTCCCGGACTAGCGGGAGCCTCTCCTACGAGCAGTACTTC
CASSSRTSGSLSYEQYF
>TRBV5-1|TRBD1|14|TRBJ2-3|.
TGCGCCAGCAGCTTCGGACAGGGGACAGATACGCAGTATTTT
CASSFGQGTDTQYF
>TRBV9|.|15|TRBJ2-7|.
TGTGCCAGCAGCGTAGGGGGGCAGGCCAGCTACGAGCAGTACTTC
CASSVGGQASYEQYF
>TRBV14|.|14|TRBJ1-1|.
TGTGCCAGCAGCCAAGCCGGGGTGAGGACTGAAGCTTTCTTT
CASSQAGVRTEAFF
>TRBV6-1|.|15|TRBJ1-3|once
TGTGCCAGCAGTGAAGGCAGGGCCACCGGAAACACCATATATTTT
CASSEGRATGNTIYF
>TRBV4-1|.|16|TRBJ2-7|.
TGCGCCAGCAGCCAAGGGTCAGGGTCAAGCTCCTACGAGCAGTACTTC
CASSQGSGSSSYEQYF
>TRBV5-5|.|14|TRBJ2-3|.
TGTGCCAGCAGCTTGGGGGCTAGCACAGATACGCAGTATTTT
CASSLGASTDTQYF
>TRBV5-1|.|19|TRBJ2-1|.
TGCGCCAGCAGCGGGCGGGGTGCTAGCGTGACCGGAGGCTACAATGAGCAGTTCTTC
CASSGRGASVTGGYNEQFF
>TRBV6-5|TRBD1|15|TRBJ2-5|once
TGTGCCAGCAGTTACGGGACAGGGGCGCAAGAGACCCAGTACTTC
CASSYGTGAQETQYF
>TRBV5-1|TRBD1|14|TRBJ1-4|.
TGCGCCAGCAGCACCGGGACAGGGAATGAAAAACTGTTTTTT
CASSTGTGNEKLFF
>TRBV30|.|11|TRBJ1-1|.
TGTGCCTGGGCAGTGAACACTGAAGCTTTCTTT
CAWAVNTEAFF
>TRBV14|.|16|TRBJ2-3|.
TGTGCCAGCAGCCAAGTGTTCGGCGGTAGCACAGATACGCAGTATTTT
CASSQVFGGSTDTQYF
>TRBV18|TRBD1|14|TRBJ2-7|.
TGTGCCAGCTCAGGGAGTCAGGGGGCCAACGAGCAGTACTTC
CASSGSQGANEQYF
>TRBV19|.|12|TRBJ1-6|.
TGTGCCAGTAGTATTGAGAATTCACCCCTCCACTTT
CASSIENSPLHF
>TRBV10-3|TRBD1|15|TRBJ2-2|.
TGTGCCATCACCACCGGGACAGGGGCCACCGGGGAGCTGTTTTTT
CAITTGTGATGELFF
>TRBV7-9|.|13|TRBJ2-2|.
TGTGCCAGCAGCTTAGTGTCCGCCGGGGAGCTGTTTTTT
CASSLVSAGELFF
>TRBV5-1|TRBD1|16|TRBJ1-4|few
TGCGCCAGCAGCTTGGGTGGGACAGCGCCTAATGAAAAACTGTTTTTT
CASSLGGTAPNEKLFF
>TRBV18|TRBD2|16|TRBJ2-1|.
TGTGCCAGCTCACCACCTGTGACTAGCGGGAAAAAGGAGCAGTTCTTC
CASSPPVTSGKKEQFF
>TRBV6-1|.|16|TRBJ2-1|.
TGTGCCAGCAGTGCTCAACACCCTAGCTCCTACAATGAGCAGTTCTTC
CASSAQHPSSYNEQFF
>TRBV2|TRBD1|16|TRBJ1-6|.
TGTGCCAGCAGTGGTAGGATGACAGGGGCTGCTTCACCCCTCCACTTT
CASSGRMTGAASPLHF
>TRBV15|.|14|TRBJ1-5|.
TGTGCCACCAGCAGACAGAATAGCAATCAGCCCCAGCATTTT
CATSRQNSNQPQHF
>TRBV28|TRBD2|17|TRBJ2-1|few
TGTGCCAGCAGTCCCACGGCGGGGGGCGCCTCCTACAATGAGCAGTTCTTC
CASSPTAGGASYNEQFF
>TRBV6-5|TRBD2|12|TRBJ2-1|.
TGTGCCAGCAGGAGCGGGAGAGATGAGCAGTTCTTC
CASRSGRDEQFF
>TRBV6-6|TRBD1|16|TRBJ2-5|.
TGTGCCAGCAGGGGGGACAGGCCCAGGACAGGGGAGACCCAGTACTTC
CASRGDRPRTGETQYF
>TRBV5-8|TRBD2|16|TRBJ2-7|.
TGTGCCAGCAGCTTGAAGGGACTAGCGGGAGGGTACGAGCAGTACTTC
CASSLKGLAGGYEQYF
>TRBV2|TRBD1|19|TRBJ2-5|.
TGTGCCAGCAGGCCACAGGGGGCGAGCCACCGGTGGTACCAAGAGACCCAGTACTTC
CASRPQGASHRWYQETQYF
>TRBV12-5|.|13|TRBJ2-7|.
TGTGCTAGTCGTCAGCGGGCCGCCTACGAGCAGTACTTC
CASRQRAAYEQYF
>TRBV6-5|.|16|TRBJ2-7|.
TGTGCCAGCAGTTACTCAGTCGGGAGAAGTGCCTACGAGCAGTACTTC
CASSYSVGRSAYEQYF
>TRBV5-8|.|18|TRBJ2-1|.
TGTGCCAGCAGCTTTCTAATCCCCCTAGGAGGGACCTACAATGAGCAGTTCTTC
CASSFLIPLGGTYNEQFF
>TRBV9|.|15|TRBJ2-2|.
TGTGCCAGCAGCGTAGGTTCCCGCAACAGCGGGGAGCTGTTTTTT
CASSVGSRNSGELFF
>TRBV5-6|.|14|TRBJ1-5|few
TGTGCCAGCAGCGCGACAGCCACCAATCAGCCCCAGCATTTT
CASSATATNQPQHF
>TRBV5-6|.|13|TRBJ2-7|.
TGTGCCAGCAGCCAGGGTTATGGTCACGAGCAGTACTTC
CASSQGYGHEQYF
>TRBV6-6|.|12|TRBJ2-7|.
TGTGCCAGCAGTTATACAGCCTACGAGCAGTACTTC
CASSYTAYEQYF
>TRBV6-2/TRBV6-3|.|15|TRBJ2-7|.
TGTGCCAGCAGTTACTCAAGGGGGATCACCTACGAGCAGTACTTC
CASSYSRGITYEQYF
>TRBV24-1|TRBD1|13|TRBJ1-4|.
TGTGCCACCAGTGATCGACAGGGTGAAAAACTGTTTTTT
CATSDRQGEKLFF
>TRBV7-3|TRBD2|16|TRBJ2-1|.
TGTGCCAGCACAATTACCGGGACTAGCGACTACAATGAGCAGTTCTTC
CASTITGTSDYNEQFF
>TRBV14|TRBD1|16|TRBJ1-1|.
TGTGCCAGCAGCCGGGCAGGGGGCTTAGTGTACACTGAAGCTTTCTTT
CASSRAGGLVYTEAFF
>TRBV5-8|.|16|TRBJ2-1|.
TGTGCCAGCAGCTTGCTCACTCTCCAGGGGCGGGATGAGCAGTTCTTC
CASSLLTLQGRDEQFF
>TRBV18|TRBD2|17|TRBJ2-5|.
TGTGCCAGCTCACCAATAAGACTAGCGGGCCCCCGAGAGACCCAGTACTTC
CASSPIRLAGPRETQYF
>TRBV5-1|.|15|TRBJ2-2|.
TGCGCCAGCAGCTTGATTTCAGGGGTGGCCGGGGAGCTGTTTTTT
CASSLISGVAGELFF
>TRBV6-6|.|13|TRBJ2-5|.
TGTGCCAGCAGTAGAACAGGGCAAGAGACCCAGTACTTC
CASSRTGQETQYF
>TRBV6-5|.|14|TRBJ1-1|.
TGTGCCAGCAGATCGGGCGGGGGGTTCACTGAAGCTTTCTTT
CASRSGGGFTEAFF
>TRBV5-1|.|14|TRBJ2-7|few
TGCGCCAGCAGCCTCGGACACGGCAGCTACGAGCAGTACTTC
CASSLGHGSYEQYF
>TRBV28|.|14|TRBJ1-2|.
TGTGCCAGCAGACGAGCGGGGGCCTCGTCTGGCTACACCTTC
CASRRAGASSGYTF
>TRBV28|.|14|TRBJ2-7|.
TGTGCCACGGAGTTGGACGGGAGCTCCTACGAGCAGTACTTC
CATELDGSSYEQYF
>TRBV7-8|TRBD2|17|TRBJ2-3|.
TGTGCCAGCAGCTACCAACCGGAGCGGGAGACCGTCGATACGCAGTATTTT
CASSYQPERETVDTQYF
>TRBV6-1|.|14|TRBJ1-1|.
TGTGCCAGCAGTGAAGGAGTTATGAACACTGAAGCTTTCTTT
CASSEGVMNTEAFF